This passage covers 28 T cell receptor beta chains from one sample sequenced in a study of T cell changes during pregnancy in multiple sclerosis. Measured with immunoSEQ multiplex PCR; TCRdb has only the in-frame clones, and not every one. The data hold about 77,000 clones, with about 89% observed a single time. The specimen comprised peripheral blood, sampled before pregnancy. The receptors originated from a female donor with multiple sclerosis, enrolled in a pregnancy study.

The CDR3 loop reads CASSTANTGELFF. In nucleotides, the CDR3 is TGTGCCAGCTCTACAGCGAACACCGGGGAGCTGTTTTTT. J is TRBJ2-2 and V is TRBV10-3; D uncertain. Trimming removed 10 bases at V and 0 bases at J, with 9 bases between. Germline V gives CDR1 ENHRY, CDR2 SYGVKD. The CDR3 covers 13 residues.

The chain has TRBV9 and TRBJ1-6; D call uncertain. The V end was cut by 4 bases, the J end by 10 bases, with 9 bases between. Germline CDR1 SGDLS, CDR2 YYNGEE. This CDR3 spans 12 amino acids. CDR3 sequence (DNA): TGTGCCAGCAGCACCCCTCGGTCACCCCTCCACTTT. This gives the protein CASSTPRSPLHF.

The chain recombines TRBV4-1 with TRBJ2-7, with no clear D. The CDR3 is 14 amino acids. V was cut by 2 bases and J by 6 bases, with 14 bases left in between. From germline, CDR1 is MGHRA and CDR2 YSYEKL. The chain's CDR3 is CASSQSRNYGEQYF. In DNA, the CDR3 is TGCGCCAGCAGCCAAAGTCGTAATTACGGCGAGCAGTACTTC.

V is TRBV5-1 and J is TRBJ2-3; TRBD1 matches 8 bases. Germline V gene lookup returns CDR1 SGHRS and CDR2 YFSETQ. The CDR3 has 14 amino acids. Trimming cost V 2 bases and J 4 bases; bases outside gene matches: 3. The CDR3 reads CASSLVQGADTQYF. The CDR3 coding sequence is TGCGCCAGCAGCTTAGTACAGGGGGCAGATACGCAGTATTTT. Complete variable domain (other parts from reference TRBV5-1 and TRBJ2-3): KAGVTQTPRYLIKTRGQQVTLSCSPISGHRSVSWYQQTPGQGLQFLFEYFSETQRNKGNFPGRFSGRQFSNSRSEMNVSTLELGDSALYLCASSLVQGADTQYFGPGTRLTVL.

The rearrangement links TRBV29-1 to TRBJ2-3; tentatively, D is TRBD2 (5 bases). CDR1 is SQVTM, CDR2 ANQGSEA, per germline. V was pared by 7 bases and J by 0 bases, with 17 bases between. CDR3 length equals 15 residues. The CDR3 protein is CSDTPTGSSTDTQYF. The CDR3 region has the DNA TGCAGCGACACACCAACGGGATCTAGCACAGATACGCAGTATTTT.

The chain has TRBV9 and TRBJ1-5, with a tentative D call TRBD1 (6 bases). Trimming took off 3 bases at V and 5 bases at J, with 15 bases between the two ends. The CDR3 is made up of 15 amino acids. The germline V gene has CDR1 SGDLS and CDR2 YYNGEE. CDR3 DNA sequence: TGTGCCAGCAGCGCCTCCACAGGGTTTGATCAGCCCCAGCATTTT. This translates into CASSASTGFDQPQHF.

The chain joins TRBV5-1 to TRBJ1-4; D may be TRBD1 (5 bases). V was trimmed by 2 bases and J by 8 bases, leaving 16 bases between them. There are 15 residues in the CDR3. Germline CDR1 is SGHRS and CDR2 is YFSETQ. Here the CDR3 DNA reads TGCGCCAGCAGCTTCTTTTGGGGGGGAGGCGAAAAACTGTTTTTT. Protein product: CASSFFWGGGEKLFF. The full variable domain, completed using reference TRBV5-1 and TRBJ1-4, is KAGVTQTPRYLIKTRGQQVTLSCSPISGHRSVSWYQQTPGQGLQFLFEYFSETQRNKGNFPGRFSGRQFSNSRSEMNVSTLELGDSALYLCASSFFWGGGEKLFFGSGTQLSVL.

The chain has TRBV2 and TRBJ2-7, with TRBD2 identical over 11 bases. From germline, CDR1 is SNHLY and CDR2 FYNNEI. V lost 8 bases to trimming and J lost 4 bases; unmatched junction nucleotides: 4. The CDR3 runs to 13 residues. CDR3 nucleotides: TGTGCCAGCTTGCCTAGCGGGGGGTACGAGCAGTACTTC. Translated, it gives CASLPSGGYEQYF. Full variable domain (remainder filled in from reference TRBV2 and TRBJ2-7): EPEVTQTPSHQVTQMGQEVILRCVPISNHLYFYWYRQILGQKVEFLVSFYNNEISEKSEIFDDQFSVERPDGSNFTLKIRSTKLEDSAMYFCASLPSGGYEQYFGPGTRLTVT.

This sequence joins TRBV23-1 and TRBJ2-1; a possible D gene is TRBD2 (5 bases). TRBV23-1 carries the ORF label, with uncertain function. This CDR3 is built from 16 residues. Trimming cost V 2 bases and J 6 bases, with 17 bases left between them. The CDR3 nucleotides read TGCGCCAGCAGTCAACCCTGGGGAACGGGGTTCAATGAGCAGTTCTTC. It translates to CASSQPWGTGFNEQFF.

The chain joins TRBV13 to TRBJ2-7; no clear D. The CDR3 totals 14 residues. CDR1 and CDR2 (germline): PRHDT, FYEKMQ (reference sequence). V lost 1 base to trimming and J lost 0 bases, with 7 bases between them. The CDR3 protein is CASSLAQRSYEQYF. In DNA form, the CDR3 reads TGTGCCAGCAGCTTAGCGCAGCGCTCCTACGAGCAGTACTTC.

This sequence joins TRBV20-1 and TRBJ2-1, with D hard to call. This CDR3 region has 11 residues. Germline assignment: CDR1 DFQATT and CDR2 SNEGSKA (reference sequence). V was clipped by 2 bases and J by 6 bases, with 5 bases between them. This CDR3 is CSARLINEQFF. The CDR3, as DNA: TGCAGTGCTAGATTAATCAATGAGCAGTTCTTC.

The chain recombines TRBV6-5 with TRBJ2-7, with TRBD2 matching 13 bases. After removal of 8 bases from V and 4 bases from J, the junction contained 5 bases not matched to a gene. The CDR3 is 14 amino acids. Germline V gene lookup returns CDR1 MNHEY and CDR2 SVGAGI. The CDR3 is CASRSGLAGYEQYF. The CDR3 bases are TGTGCCAGCCGATCGGGACTAGCGGGGTACGAGCAGTACTTC.

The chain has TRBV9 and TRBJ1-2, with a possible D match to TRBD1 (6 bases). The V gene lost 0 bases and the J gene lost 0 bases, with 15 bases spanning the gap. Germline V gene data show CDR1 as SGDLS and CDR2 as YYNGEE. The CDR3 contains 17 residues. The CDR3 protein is CASSVAPRQGPNYGYTF. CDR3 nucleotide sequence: TGTGCCAGCAGCGTAGCTCCTCGGCAGGGGCCTAACTATGGCTACACCTTC.

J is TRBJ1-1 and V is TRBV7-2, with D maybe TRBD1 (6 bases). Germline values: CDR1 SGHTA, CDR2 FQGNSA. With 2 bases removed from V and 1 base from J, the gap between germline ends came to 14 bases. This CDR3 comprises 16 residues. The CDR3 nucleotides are TGTGCCAGCAGCTTATCCCGGGCAGGGGCGAACACTGAAGCTTTCTTT. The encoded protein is CASSLSRAGANTEAFF. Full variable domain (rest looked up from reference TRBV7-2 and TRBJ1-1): GAGVSQSPSNKVTEKGKDVELRCDPISGHTALYWYRQSLGQGLEFLIYFQGNSAPDKSGLPSDRFSAERTGGSVSTLTIQRTQQEDSAVYLCASSLSRAGANTEAFFGQGTRLTVV.

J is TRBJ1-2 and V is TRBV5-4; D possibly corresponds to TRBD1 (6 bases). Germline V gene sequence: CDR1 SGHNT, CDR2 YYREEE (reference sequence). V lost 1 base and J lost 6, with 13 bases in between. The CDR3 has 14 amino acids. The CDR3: CASSLRLQGNGYTF. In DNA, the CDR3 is TGTGCCAGCAGCTTGCGTCTTCAGGGGAATGGCTACACCTTC. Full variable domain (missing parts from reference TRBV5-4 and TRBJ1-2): ETGVTQSPTHLIKTRGQQVTLRCSSQSGHNTVSWYQQALGQGPQFIFQYYREEENGRGNFPPRFSGLQFPNYSSELNVNALELDDSALYLCASSLRLQGNGYTFGSGTRLTVV.

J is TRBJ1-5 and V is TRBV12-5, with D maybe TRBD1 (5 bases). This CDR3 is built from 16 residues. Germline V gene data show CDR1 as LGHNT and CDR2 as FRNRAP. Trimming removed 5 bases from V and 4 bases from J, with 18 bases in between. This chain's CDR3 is CASGPPSRGGNQPQHF. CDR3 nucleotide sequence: TGTGCTAGTGGTCCGCCCTCGCGGGGGGGAAATCAGCCCCAGCATTTT.

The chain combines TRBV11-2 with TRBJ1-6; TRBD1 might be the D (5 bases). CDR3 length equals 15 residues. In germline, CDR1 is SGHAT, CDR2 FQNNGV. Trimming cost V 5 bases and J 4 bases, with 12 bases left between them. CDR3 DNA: TGTGCCAGCAGCAGGAGGGGTTCTTATAATTCACCCCTCCACTTT. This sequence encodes CASSRRGSYNSPLHF.

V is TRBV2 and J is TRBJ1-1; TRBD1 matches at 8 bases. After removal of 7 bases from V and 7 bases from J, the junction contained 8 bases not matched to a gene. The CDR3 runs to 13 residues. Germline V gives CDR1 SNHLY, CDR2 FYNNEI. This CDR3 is CASIKDREYEAFF. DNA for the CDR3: TGTGCCAGCATTAAGGACAGGGAATATGAAGCTTTCTTT.

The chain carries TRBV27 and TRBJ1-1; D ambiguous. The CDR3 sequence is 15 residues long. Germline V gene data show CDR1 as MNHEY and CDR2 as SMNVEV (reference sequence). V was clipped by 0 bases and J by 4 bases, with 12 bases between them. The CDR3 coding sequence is TGTGCCAGCAGTTTATCCCGATTTGGAGGCACTGAAGCTTTCTTT. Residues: CASSLSRFGGTEAFF.

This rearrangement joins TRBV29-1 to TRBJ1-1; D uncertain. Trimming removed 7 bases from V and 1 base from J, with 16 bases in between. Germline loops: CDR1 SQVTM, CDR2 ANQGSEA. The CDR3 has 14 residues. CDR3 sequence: CSGARLVENTEAFF. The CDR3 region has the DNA TGCAGCGGGGCCCGGTTGGTCGAGAACACTGAAGCTTTCTTT.

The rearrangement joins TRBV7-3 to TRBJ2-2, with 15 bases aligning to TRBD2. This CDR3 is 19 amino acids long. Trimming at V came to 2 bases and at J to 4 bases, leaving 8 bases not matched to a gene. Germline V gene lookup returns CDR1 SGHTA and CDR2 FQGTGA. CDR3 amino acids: CASSLHRGLAGGGTGELFF. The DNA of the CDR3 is TGTGCCAGCAGCTTACACCGGGGACTAGCGGGGGGCGGCACCGGGGAGCTGTTTTTT.

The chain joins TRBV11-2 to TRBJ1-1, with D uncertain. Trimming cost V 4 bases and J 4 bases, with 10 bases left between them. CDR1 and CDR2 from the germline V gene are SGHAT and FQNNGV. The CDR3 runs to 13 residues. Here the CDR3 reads CASSSRGGTEAFF. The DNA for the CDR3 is TGTGCCAGCAGCTCCCGGGGAGGCACTGAAGCTTTCTTT.

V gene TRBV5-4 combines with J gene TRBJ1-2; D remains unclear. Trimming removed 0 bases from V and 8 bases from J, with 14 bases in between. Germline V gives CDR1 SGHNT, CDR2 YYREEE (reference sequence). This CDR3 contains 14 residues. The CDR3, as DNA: TGTGCCAGCAGCTTGGAGGGCAGCGGCAGGGGCTACACCTTC. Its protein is CASSLEGSGRGYTF.

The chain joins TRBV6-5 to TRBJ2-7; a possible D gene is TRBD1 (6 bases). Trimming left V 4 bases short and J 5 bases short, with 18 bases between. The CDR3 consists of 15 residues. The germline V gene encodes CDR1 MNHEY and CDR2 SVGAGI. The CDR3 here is CASSSQGSLINEQYF. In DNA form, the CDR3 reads TGTGCCAGCAGTTCCCAGGGGTCCTTGATTAACGAGCAGTACTTC.

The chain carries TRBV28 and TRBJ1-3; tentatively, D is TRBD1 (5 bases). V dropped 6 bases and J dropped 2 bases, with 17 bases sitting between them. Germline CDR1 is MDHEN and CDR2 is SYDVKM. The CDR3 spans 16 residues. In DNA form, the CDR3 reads TGTGCCAGCAGCCCCACCCGGGGGTGGACTGGAAACACCATATATTTT. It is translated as CASSPTRGWTGNTIYF. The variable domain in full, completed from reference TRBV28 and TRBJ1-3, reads DVKVTQSSRYLVKRTGEKVFLECVQDMDHENMFWYRQDPGLGLRLIYFSYDVKMKEKGDIPEGYSVSREKKERFSLILESASTNQTSMYLCASSPTRGWTGNTIYFGEGSWLTVV.

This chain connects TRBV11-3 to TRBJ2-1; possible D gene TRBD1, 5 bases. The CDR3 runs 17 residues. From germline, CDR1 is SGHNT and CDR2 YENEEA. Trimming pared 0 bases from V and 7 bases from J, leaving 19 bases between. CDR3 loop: CASSLEARRGPNNEQFF. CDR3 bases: TGTGCCAGCAGCTTAGAAGCCAGAAGGGGCCCCAATAATGAGCAGTTCTTC.

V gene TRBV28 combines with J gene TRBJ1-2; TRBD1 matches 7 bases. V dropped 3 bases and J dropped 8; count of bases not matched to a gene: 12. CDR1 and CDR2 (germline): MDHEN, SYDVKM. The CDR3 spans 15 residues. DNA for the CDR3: TGTGCCAGCAGTTTCGCTCGGGACAGTACCGGGGGCTACACCTTC. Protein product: CASSFARDSTGGYTF.

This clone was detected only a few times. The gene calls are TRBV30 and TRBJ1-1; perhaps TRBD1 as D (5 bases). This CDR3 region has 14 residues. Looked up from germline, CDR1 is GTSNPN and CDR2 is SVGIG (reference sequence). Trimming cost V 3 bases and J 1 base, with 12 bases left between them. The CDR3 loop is CAWSRGQANTEAFF. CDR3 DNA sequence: TGTGCCTGGAGCAGAGGACAAGCGAACACTGAAGCTTTCTTT.